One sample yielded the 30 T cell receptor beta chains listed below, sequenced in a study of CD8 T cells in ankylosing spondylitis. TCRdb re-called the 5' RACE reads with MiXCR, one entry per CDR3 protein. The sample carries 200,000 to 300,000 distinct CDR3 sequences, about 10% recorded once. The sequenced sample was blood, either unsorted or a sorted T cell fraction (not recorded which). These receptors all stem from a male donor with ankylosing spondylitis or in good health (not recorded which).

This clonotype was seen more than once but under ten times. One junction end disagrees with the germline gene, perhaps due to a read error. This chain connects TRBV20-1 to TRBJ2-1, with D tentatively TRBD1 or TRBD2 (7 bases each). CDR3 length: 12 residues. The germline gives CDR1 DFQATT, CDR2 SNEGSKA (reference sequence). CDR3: CSARDQGGGPIF. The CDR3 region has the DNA TGCAGTGCTAGAGATCAGGGGGGGGGCCCAATCTTC.

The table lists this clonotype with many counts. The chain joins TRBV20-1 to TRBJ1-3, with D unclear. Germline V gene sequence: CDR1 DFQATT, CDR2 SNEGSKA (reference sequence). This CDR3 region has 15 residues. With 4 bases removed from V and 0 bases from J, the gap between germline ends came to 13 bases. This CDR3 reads CSAKASWSSGNTIYF. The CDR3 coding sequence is TGCAGTGCTAAAGCGTCGTGGAGCTCTGGAAACACCATATATTTT.

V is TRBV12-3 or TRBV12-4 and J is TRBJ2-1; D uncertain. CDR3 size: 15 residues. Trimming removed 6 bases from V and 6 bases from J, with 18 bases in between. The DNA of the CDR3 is TGTGCCAGCAGGATACACCAGTCAGGCCTCAATGAGCAGTTCTTC. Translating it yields CASRIHQSGLNEQFF.

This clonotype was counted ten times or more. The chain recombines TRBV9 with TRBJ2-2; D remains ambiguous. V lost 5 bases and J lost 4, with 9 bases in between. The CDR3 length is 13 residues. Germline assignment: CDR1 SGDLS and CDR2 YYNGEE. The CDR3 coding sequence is TGTGCCAGCAGTGTGAGACCCACCGGGGAGCTGTTTTTT. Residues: CASSVRPTGELFF.

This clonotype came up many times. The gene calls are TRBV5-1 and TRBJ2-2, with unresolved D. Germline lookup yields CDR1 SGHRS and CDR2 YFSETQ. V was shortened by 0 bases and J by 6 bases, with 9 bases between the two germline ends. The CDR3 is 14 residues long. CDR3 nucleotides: TGCGCCAGCAGCTTGGCCAATCGGGCCGGGGAGCTGTTTTTT. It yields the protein CASSLANRAGELFF. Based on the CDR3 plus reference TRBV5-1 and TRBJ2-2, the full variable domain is KAGVTQTPRYLIKTRGQQVTLSCSPISGHRSVSWYQQTPGQGLQFLFEYFSETQRNKGNFPGRFSGRQFSNSRSEMNVSTLELGDSALYLCASSLANRAGELFFGEGSRLTVL.

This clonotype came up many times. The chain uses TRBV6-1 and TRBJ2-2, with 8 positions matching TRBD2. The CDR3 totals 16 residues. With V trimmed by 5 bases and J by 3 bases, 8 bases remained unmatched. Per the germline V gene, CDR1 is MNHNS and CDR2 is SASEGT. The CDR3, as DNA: TGTGCCAGCAGTACCACGACTAGCGTGTACACCGGGGAGCTGTTTTTT. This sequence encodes CASSTTTSVYTGELFF.

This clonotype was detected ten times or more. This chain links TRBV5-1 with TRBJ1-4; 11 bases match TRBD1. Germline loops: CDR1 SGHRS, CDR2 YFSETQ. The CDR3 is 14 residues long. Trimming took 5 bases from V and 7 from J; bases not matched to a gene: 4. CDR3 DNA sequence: TGCGCCAGCAGAGGACAGGGGGCGGTTGAAAAACTGTTTTTT. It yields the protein CASRGQGAVEKLFF.

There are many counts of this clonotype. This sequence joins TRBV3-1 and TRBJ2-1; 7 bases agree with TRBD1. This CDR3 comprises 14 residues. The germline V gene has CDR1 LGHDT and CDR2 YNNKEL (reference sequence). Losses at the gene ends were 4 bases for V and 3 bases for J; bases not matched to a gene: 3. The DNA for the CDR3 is TGTGCCAGCAGCCGGGACAGCAACTACAATGAGCAGTTCTTC. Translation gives CASSRDSNYNEQFF.

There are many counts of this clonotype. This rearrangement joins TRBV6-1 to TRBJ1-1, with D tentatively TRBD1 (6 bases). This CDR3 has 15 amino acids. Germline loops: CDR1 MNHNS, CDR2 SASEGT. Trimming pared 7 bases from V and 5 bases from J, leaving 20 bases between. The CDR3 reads CASKQGGQGKTEAFF. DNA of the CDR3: TGTGCCAGCAAACAAGGTGGGCAGGGGAAAACTGAAGCTTTCTTT.

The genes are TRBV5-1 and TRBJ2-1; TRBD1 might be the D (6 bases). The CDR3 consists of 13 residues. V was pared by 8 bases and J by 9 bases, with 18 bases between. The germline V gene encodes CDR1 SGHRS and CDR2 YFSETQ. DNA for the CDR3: TGCGCCAGTTCCCGAGCAGGGGCGGTTGAGCAGTTCTTC. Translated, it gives CASSRAGAVEQFF.

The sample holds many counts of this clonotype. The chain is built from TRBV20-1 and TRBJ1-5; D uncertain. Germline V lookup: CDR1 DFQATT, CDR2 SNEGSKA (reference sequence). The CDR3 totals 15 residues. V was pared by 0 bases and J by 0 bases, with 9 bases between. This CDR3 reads CSARDGQYSNQPQHF. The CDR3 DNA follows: TGCAGTGCTAGAGATGGGCAGTATAGCAATCAGCCCCAGCATTTT.

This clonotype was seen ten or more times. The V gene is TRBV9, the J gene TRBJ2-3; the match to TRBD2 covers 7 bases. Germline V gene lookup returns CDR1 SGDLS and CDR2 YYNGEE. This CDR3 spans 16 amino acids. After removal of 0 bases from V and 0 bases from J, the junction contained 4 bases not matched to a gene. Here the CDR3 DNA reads TGTGCCAGCAGCGTAGGCCCTAGCGGTAGCACAGATACGCAGTATTTT. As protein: CASSVGPSGSTDTQYF.

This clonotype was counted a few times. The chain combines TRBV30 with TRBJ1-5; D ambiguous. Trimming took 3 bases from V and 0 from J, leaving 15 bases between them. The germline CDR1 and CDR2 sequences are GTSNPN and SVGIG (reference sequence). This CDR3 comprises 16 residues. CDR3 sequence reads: CAWSAGVGNSNQPQHF. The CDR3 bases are TGTGCCTGGAGCGCCGGAGTTGGGAATAGCAATCAGCCCCAGCATTTT.

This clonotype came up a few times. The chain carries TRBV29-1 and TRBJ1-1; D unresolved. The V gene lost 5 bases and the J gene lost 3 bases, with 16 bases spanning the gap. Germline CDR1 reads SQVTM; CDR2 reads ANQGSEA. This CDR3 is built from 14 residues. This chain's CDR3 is CSVRIPGKDTEAFF. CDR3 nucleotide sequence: TGCAGCGTTCGTATACCCGGGAAGGACACTGAAGCTTTCTTT.

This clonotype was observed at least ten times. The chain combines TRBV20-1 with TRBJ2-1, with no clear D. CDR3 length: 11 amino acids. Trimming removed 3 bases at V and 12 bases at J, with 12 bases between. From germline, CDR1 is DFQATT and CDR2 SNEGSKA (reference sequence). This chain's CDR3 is CSASASTGQFF. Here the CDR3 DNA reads TGCAGTGCTAGCGCCTCGACCGGGCAGTTCTTC.

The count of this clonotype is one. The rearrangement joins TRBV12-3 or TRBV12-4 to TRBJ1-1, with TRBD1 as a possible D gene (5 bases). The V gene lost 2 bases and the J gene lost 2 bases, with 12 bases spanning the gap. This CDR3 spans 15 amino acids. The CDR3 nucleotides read TGTGCCAGCAGTTTAACACTCAGGGATAACACTGAAGCTTTCTTT. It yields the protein CASSLTLRDNTEAFF.

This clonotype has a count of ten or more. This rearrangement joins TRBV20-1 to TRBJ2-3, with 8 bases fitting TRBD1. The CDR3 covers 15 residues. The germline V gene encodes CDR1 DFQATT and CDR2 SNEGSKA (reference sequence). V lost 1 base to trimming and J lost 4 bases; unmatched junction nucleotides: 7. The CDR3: CSARAWTGRADTQYF. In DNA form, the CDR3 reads TGCAGTGCTAGAGCGTGGACAGGGCGGGCAGATACGCAGTATTTT.

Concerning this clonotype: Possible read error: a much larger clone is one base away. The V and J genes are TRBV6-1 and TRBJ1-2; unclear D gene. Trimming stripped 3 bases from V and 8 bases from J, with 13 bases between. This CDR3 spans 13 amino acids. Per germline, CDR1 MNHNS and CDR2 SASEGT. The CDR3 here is CASSDHDLRGYTF. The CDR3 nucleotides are TGTGCCAGCAGTGACCACGATTTGAGAGGCTACACCTTC.

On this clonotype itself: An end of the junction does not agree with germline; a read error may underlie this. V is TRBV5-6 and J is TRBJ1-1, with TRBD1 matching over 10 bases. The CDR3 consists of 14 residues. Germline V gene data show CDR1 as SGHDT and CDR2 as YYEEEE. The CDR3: CANSGGQGGTEAFF. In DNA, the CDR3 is TGTGCCAACAGCGGCGGACAGGGGGGGACCGAAGCTTTCTTT.

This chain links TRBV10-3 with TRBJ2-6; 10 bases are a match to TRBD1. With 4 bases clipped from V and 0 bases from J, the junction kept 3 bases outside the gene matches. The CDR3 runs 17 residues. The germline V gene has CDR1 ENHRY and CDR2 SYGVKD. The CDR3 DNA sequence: TGTGCCATCAGTGGGGGACAGGGGCCCTCTGGGGCCAACGTCCTGACTTTC. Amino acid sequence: CAISGGQGPSGANVLTF.

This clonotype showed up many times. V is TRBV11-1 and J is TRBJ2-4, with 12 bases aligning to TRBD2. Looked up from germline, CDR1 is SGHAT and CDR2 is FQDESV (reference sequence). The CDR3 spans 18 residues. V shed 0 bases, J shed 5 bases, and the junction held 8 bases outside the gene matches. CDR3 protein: CASSLALAGGPGQNIQYF. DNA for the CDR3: TGTGCCAGCAGCTTAGCCCTAGCGGGGGGGCCCGGGCAAAACATTCAGTACTTC.

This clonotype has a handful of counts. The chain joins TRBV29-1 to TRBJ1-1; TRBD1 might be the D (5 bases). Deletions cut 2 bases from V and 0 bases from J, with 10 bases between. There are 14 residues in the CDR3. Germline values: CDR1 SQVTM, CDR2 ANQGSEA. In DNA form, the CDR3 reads TGCAGCGTTGAAAGGGCAGGGCTGAACACTGAAGCTTTCTTT. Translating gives CSVERAGLNTEAFF. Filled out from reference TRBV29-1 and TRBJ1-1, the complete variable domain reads SAVISQKPSRDICQRGTSLTIQCQVDSQVTMMFWYRQQPGQSLTLIATANQGSEATYESGFVIDKFPISRPNLTFSTLTVSNMSPEDSSIYLCSVERAGLNTEAFFGQGTRLTVV.

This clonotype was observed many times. The CDR3 sequence: CASSDGTGGNEQFF. The CDR3 DNA reads TGTGCCAGCAGTGACGGGACAGGGGGCAATGAGCAGTTCTTC. This chain connects TRBV6-4 to TRBJ2-1, with 11 bases fitting TRBD1. The CDR3 extends over 14 amino acids. V dropped 2 bases and J dropped 6; count of bases not matched to a gene: 0. CDR1 MRHNA and CDR2 SNTAGT come from the germline V gene.

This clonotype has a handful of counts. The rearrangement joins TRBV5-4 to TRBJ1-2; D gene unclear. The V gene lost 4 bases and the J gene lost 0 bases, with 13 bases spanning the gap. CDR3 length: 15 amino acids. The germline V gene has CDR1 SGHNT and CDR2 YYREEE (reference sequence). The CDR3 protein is CASSQPDGSNYGYTF. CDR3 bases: TGTGCCAGCAGCCAACCCGACGGATCTAACTATGGCTACACCTTC.

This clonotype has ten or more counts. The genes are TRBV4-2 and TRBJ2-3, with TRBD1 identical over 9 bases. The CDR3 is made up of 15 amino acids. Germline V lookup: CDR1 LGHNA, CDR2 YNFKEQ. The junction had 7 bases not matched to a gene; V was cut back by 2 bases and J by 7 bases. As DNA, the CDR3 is TGTGCCAGCAGCCAACACGGACAGGGGTCCTATACGCAGTATTTT. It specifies CASSQHGQGSYTQYF.

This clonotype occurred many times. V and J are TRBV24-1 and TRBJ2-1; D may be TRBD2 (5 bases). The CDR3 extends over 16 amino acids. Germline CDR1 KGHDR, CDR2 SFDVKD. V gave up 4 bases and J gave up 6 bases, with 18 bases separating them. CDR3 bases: TGTGCCACCAGTGACCCCAAGGCAGGAGGTCCCAATGAGCAGTTCTTC. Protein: CATSDPKAGGPNEQFF.

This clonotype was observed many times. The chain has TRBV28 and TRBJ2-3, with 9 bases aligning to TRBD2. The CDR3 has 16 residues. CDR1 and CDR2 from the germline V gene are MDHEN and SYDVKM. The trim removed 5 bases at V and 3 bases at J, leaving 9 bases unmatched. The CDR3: CASSGSIAGETDTQYF. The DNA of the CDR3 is TGTGCCAGCAGTGGATCCATAGCGGGGGAGACAGATACGCAGTATTTT.

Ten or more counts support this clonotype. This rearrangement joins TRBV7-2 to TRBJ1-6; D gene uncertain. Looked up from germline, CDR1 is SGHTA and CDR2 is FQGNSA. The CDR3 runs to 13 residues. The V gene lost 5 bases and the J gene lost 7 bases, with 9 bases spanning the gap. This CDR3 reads CASSPYSNSPLHF. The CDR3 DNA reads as TGTGCCAGCAGCCCCTATTCCAATTCACCCCTCCACTTT.

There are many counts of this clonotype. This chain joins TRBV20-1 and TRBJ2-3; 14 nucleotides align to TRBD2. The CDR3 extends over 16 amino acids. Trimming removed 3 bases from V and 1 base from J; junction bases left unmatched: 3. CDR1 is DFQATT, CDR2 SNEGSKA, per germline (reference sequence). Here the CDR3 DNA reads TGCAGTGCTAGTGAGGGACTAGCGGGAGGCACAGATACGCAGTATTTT. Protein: CSASEGLAGGTDTQYF.

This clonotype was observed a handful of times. CDR3: CAWSDGQGARDTQYF. The DNA of the CDR3 is TGTGCCTGGAGTGATGGTCAGGGGGCAAGAGATACGCAGTATTTT. V usage is TRBV30 and J usage is TRBJ2-3, with 8 bases lining up with TRBD1. V was pared by 1 base and J by 5 bases, with 8 bases of the junction left unmatched. The length of the CDR3 is 15 residues. CDR1 and CDR2 (germline): GTSNPN, SVGIG (reference sequence).